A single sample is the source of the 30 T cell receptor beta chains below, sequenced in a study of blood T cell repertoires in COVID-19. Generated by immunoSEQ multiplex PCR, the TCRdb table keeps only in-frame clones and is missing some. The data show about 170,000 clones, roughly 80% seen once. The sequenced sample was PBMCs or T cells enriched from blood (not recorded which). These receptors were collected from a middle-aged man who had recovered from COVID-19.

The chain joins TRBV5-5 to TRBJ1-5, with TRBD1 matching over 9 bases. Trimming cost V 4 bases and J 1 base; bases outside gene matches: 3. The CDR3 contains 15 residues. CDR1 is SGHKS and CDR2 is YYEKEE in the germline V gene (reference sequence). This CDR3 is CASSEGTGSNQPQHF. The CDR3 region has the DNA TGTGCCAGCAGCGAGGGGACAGGGAGCAATCAGCCCCAGCATTTT.

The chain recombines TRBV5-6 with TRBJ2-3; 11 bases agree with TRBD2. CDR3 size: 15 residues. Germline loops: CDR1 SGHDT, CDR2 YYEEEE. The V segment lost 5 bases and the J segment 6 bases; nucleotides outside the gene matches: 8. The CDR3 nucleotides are TGTGCCAGCAGGCTAGCGGGGGGATCCTTGGATACGCAGTATTTT. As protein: CASRLAGGSLDTQYF.

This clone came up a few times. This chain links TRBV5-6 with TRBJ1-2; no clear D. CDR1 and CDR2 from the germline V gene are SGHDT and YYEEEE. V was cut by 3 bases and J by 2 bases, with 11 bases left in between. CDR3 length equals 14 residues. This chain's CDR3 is CASSSGAKNYGYTF. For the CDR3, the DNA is TGTGCCAGCAGCTCGGGAGCCAAGAACTATGGCTACACCTTC.

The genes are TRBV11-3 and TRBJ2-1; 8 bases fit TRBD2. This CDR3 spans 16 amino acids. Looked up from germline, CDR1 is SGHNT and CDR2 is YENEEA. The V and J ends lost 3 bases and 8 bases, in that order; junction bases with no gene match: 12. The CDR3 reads CASSFGHGGALDEQFF. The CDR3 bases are TGTGCCAGCAGCTTTGGCCACGGGGGGGCCTTGGATGAGCAGTTCTTC.

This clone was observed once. This chain's CDR3 is CASSPTANTEAFF. DNA of the CDR3: TGTGCCAGCAGCCCAACAGCCAACACTGAAGCTTTCTTT. The gene calls are TRBV5-5 and TRBJ1-1; D is ambiguous. Trimming removed 4 bases at V and 2 bases at J, with 9 bases between. The CDR3 consists of 13 residues. Germline-derived CDR1 and CDR2 are SGHKS and YYEKEE (reference sequence).

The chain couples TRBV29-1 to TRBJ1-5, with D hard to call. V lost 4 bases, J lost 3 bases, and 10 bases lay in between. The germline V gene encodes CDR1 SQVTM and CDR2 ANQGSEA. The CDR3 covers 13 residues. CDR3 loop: CSVGGGFNQPQHF. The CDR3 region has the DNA TGCAGCGTTGGGGGAGGATTCAATCAGCCCCAGCATTTT.

CDR3 DNA sequence: TGTGCCAGCAGAGGACAGGGGGACCACGAGCAGTACTTC. This sequence encodes CASRGQGDHEQYF. This chain joins TRBV6-5 and TRBJ2-7; TRBD1 agrees at 10 bases. Germline assignment: CDR1 MNHEY and CDR2 SVGAGI. The CDR3 covers 13 residues. Trimming cost V 6 bases and J 5 bases; bases outside gene matches: 4.

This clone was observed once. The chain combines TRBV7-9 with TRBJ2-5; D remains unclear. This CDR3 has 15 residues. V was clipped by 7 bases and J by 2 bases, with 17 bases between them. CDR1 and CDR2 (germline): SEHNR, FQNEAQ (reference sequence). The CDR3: CASNIASAAQETQYF. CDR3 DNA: TGTGCCAGCAACATTGCCAGTGCCGCTCAAGAGACCCAGTACTTC. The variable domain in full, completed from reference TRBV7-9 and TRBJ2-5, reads DTGVSQNPRHKITKRGQNVTFRCDPISEHNRLYWYRQTLGQGPEFLTYFQNEAQLEKSRLLSDRFSAERPKGSFSTLEIQRTEQGDSAMYLCASNIASAAQETQYFGPGTRLLVL.

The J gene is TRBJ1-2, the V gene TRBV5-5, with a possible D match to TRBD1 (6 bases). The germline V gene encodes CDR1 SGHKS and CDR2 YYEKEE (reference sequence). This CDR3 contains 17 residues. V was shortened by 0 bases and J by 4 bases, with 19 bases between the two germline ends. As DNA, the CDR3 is TGTGCCAGCAGCTTGGCACCTGGGTCCAGGGGCACCTATGGCTACACCTTC. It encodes CASSLAPGSRGTYGYTF.

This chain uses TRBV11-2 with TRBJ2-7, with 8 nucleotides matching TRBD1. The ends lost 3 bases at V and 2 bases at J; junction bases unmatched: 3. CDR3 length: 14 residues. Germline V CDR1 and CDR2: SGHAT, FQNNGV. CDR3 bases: TGTGCCAGCAGCTTTGGGACAGGAACCTACGAGCAGTACTTC. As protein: CASSFGTGTYEQYF.

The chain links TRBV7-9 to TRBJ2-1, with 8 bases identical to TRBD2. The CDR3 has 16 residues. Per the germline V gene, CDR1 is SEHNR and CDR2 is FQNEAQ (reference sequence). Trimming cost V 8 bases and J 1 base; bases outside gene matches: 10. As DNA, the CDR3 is TGTGCCAGCTCTCAAACTAGCGGACCGTCCTACAATGAGCAGTTCTTC. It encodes CASSQTSGPSYNEQFF.

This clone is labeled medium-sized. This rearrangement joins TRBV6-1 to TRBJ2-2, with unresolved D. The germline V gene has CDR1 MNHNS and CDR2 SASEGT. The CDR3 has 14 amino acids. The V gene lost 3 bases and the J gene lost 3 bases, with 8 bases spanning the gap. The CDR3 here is CASSDDTDTGELFF. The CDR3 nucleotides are TGTGCCAGCAGTGACGACACCGACACCGGGGAGCTGTTTTTT.

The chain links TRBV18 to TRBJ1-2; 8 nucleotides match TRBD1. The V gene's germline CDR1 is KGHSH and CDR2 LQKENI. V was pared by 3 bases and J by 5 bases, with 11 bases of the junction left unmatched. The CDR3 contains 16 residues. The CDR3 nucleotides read TGTGCCAGCTCACCGGGCCAGGGGGCGCTGGGGTATGGCTACACCTTC. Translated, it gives CASSPGQGALGYGYTF.

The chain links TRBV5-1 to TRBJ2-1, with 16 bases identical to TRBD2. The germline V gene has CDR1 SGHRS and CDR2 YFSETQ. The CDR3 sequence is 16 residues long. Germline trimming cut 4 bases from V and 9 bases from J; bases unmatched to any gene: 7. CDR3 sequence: CASSKTGTSGGVEQFF. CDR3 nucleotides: TGCGCCAGCAGCAAGACCGGGACTAGCGGGGGGGTTGAGCAGTTCTTC.

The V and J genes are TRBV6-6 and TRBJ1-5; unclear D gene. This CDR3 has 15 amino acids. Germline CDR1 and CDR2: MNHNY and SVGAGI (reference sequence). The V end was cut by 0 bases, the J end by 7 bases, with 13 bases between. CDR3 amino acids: CASSYSGSGIQPQHF. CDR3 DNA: TGTGCCAGCAGTTACTCGGGCTCCGGAATCCAGCCCCAGCATTTT.

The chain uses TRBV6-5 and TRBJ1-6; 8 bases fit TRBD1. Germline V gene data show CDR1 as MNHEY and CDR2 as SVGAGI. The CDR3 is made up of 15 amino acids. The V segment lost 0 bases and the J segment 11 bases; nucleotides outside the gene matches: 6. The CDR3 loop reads CASSYSKTGATPLHF. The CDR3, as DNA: TGTGCCAGCAGTTACTCGAAGACAGGGGCAACACCCCTCCACTTT.

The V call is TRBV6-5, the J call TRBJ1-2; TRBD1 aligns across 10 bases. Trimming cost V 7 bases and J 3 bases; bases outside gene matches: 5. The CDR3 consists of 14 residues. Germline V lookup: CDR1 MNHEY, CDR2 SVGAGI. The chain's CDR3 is CASTLGQGYYGYTF. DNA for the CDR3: TGTGCCAGCACCCTGGGACAGGGGTACTATGGCTACACCTTC.

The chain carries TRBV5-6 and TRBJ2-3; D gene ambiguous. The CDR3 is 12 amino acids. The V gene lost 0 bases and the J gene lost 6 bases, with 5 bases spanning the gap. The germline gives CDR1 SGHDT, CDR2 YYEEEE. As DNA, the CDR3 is TGTGCCAGCAGCTTGGCCGTGGATACGCAGTATTTT. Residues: CASSLAVDTQYF.

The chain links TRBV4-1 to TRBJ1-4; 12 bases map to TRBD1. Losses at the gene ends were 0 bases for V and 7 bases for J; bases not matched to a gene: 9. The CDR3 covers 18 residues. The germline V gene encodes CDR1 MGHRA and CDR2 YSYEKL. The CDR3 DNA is TGCGCCAGCAGCCAAGAGGGGACAGGGGGCGTTTTAGGTGAAAAACTGTTTTTT. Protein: CASSQEGTGGVLGEKLFF.

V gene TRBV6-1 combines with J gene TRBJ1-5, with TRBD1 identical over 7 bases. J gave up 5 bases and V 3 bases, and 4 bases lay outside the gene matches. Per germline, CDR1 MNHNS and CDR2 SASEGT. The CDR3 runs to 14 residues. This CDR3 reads CASSDRTGDQPQHF. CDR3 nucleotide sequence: TGTGCCAGCAGTGATCGCACAGGGGATCAGCCCCAGCATTTT.

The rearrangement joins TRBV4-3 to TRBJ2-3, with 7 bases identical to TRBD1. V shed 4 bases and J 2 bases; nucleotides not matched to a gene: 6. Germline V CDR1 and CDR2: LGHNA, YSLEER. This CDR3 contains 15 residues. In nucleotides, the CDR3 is TGCGCCAGCAGCCCGAACAGGGGCCTCACAGATACGCAGTATTTT. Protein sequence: CASSPNRGLTDTQYF.

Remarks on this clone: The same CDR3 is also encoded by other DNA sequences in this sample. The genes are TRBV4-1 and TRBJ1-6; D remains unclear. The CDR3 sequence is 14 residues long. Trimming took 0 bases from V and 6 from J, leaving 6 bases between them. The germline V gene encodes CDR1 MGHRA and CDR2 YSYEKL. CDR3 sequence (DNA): TGCGCCAGCAGCCAAGATCGGGGTAATTCACCCCTCCACTTT. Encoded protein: CASSQDRGNSPLHF.

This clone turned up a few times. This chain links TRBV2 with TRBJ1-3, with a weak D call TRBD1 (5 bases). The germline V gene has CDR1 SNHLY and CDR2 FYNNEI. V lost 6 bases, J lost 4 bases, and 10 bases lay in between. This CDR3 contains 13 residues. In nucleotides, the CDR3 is TGTGCCAGCAGGTCAGGGTCGGGAAACACCATATATTTT. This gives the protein CASRSGSGNTIYF.

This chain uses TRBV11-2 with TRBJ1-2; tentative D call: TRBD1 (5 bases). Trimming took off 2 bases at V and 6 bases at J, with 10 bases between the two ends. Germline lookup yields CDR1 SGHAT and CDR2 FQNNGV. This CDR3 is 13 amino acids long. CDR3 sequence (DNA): TGTGCCAGCAGCTTAACAGGAAGCGATGGCTACACCTTC. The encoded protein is CASSLTGSDGYTF.

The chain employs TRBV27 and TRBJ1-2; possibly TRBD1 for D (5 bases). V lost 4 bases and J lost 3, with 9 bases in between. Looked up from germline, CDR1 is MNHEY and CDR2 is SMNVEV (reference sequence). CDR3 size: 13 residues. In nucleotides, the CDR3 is TGTGCCAGCAGTTCAGGGAGGTACTATGGCTACACCTTC. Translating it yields CASSSGRYYGYTF.

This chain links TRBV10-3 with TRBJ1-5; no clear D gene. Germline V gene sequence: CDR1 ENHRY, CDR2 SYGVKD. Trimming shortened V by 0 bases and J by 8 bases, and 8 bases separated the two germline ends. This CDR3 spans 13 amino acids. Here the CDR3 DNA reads TGTGCCATCAGTGAGTCCGGTCGGGAGCCCCAGCATTTT. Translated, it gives CAISESGREPQHF.

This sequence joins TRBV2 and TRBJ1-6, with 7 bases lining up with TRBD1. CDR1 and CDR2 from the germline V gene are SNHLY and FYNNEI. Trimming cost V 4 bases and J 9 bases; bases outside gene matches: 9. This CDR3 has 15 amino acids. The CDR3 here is CASSAGQRYGSPLHF. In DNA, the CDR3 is TGTGCCAGCAGTGCGGGACAGAGATATGGTTCACCCCTCCACTTT.

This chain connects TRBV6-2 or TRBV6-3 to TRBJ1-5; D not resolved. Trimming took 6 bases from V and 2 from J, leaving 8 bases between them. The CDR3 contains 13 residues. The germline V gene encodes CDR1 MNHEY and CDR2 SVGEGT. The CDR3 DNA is TGTGCCAGCAGCCCCCCTGGCAATCAGCCCCAGCATTTT. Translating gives CASSPPGNQPQHF.

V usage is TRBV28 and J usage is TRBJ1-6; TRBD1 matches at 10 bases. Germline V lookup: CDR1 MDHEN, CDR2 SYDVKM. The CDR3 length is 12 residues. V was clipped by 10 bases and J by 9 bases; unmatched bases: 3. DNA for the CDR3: TGTGCCACCCGGACAGGGGGTTCACCCCTCCACTTT. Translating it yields CATRTGGSPLHF.

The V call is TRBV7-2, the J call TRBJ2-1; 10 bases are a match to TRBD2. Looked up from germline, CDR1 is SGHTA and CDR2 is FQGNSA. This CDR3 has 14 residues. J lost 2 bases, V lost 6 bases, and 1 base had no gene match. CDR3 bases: TGTGCCAGCAGTCTAGCGGGAGCCTACAATGAGCAGTTCTTC. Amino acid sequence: CASSLAGAYNEQFF. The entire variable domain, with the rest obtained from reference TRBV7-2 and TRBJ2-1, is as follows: GAGVSQSPSNKVTEKGKDVELRCDPISGHTALYWYRQSLGQGLEFLIYFQGNSAPDKSGLPSDRFSAERTGGSVSTLTIQRTQQEDSAVYLCASSLAGAYNEQFFGPGTRLTVL.